The sequence of this T cell receptor (beta chain) was determined in a study of blood T cell repertoires in COVID-19. Study summary: Acute-phase and convalescent COVID-19 samples originated in the United States, Italy and Spain. Nucleic acid was either cDNA or gDNA, and it came from T cells, B-cell-depleted T cells, or PBMCs.

Germline CDR1 MNHEY, CDR2 SVGAGI. Deletions cut 6 bases from V and 7 bases from J, with 20 bases between. CDR3 length: 15 amino acids. In the study's own analysis: Amplification of reference gene primers provided the estimated nucleated cell counts. Using immunoSEQ multiplex PCR, the repertoire was profiled, and TCRdb retains in-frame clones only, with some absent. Clone size and the V and J calls come from that table; the DNA yielded D and trimming. The sample has approximately 200,000 clones, 88% seen once. Sequenced input: peripheral blood. The chain links TRBV6-5 to TRBJ2-3; D is possibly TRBD1 (6 bases). The source of this sequence is a young man with acute or convalescent COVID-19. The CDR3 spells CASRPNYRVSNTQYF. The CDR3 bases are TGTGCCAGCAGGCCCAATTACAGGGTTAGCAATACGCAGTATTTT.